This TCR beta chain is from a study of cytomegalovirus exposure and HLA in healthy donors. The length of the CDR3 is 14 residues. V gave up 2 bases and J gave up 3 bases, with 10 bases separating them. CDR1 and CDR2 (germline): SGHDT, YYEEEE. Whole-study results and caveats: A later analysis revealed that TCR association rates differed between HLA loci, peaking at DRB1 and bottoming out at HLA-C.

The study ran its PCR with 60 Vbeta and 13 Jbeta primers. The method was immunoSEQ multiplex PCR; TCRdb's version includes in-frame clones alone and lacks a portion of them. The sample consists of some 120,000 clones, 80% of them appearing once. Only one count was recorded for this clone. Its antigen remains unidentified. The receptor's source is a male donor in good health and CMV-seronegative. The sequencing input was PBMCs. V gene TRBV5-6 combines with J gene TRBJ2-3; D unresolved. CDR3 region: CASSLIPGTDTQYF. The CDR3 DNA reads as TGTGCCAGCAGCTTAATCCCCGGGACAGATACGCAGTATTTT. The full variable domain, its missing parts supplied by reference TRBV5-6 and TRBJ2-3, is DAGVTQSPTHLIKTRGQQVTLRCSPKSGHDTVSWYQQALGQGPQFIFQYYEEEERQRGNFPDRFSGHQFPNYSSELNVNALLLGDSALYLCASSLIPGTDTQYFGPGTRLTVL.